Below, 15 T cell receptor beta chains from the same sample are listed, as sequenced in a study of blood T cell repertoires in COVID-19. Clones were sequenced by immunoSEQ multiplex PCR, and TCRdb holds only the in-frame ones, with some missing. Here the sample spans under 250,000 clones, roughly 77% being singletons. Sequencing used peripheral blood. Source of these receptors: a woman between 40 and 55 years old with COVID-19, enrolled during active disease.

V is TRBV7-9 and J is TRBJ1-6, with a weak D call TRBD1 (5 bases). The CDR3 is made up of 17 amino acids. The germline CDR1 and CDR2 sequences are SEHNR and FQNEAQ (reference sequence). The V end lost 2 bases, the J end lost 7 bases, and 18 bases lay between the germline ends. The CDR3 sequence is CASSLPFVGRGNSPLHF. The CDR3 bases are TGTGCCAGCAGCTTACCCTTCGTGGGCCGGGGGAATTCACCCCTCCACTTT. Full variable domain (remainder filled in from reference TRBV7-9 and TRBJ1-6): DTGVSQNPRHKITKRGQNVTFRCDPISEHNRLYWYRQTLGQGPEFLTYFQNEAQLEKSRLLSDRFSAERPKGSFSTLEIQRTEQGDSAMYLCASSLPFVGRGNSPLHFGNGTRLTVT.

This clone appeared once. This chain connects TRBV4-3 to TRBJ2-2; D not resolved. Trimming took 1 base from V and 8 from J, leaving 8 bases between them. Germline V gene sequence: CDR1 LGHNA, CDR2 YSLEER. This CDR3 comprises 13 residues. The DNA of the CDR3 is TGCGCCAGCAGCCAAGGGGCCATGGGGGAGCTGTTTTTT. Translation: CASSQGAMGELFF.

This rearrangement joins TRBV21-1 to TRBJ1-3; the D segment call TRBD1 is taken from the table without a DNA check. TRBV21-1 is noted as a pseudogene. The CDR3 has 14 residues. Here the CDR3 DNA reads TGTGCCAGCACCGGGACAGGGGTCGGAAACACCATATATTTT. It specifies CASTGTGVGNTIYF.

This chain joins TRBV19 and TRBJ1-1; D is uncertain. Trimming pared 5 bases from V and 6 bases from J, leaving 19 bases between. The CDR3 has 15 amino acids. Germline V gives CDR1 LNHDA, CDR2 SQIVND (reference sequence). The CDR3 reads CASSFGRRATAEAFF. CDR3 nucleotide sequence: TGTGCCAGTAGTTTCGGTAGGCGGGCCACCGCTGAAGCTTTCTTT. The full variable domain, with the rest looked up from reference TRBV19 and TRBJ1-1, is DGGITQSPKYLFRKEGQNVTLSCEQNLNHDAMYWYRQDPGQGLRLIYYSQIVNDFQKGDIAEGYSVSREKKESFPLTVTSAQKNPTAFYLCASSFGRRATAEAFFGQGTRLTVV.

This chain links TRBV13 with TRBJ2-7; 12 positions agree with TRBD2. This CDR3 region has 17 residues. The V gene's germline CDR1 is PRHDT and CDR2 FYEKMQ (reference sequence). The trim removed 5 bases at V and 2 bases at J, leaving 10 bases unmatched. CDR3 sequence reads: CASSTRTSGKQTYEQYF. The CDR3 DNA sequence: TGTGCCAGCAGCACCCGGACTAGCGGGAAACAAACCTACGAGCAGTACTTC.

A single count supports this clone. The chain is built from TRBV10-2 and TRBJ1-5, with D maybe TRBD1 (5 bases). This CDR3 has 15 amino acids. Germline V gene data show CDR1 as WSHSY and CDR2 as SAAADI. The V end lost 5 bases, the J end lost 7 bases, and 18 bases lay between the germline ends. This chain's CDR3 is CASSHQAGEGQPQHF. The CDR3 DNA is TGCGCCAGCAGTCACCAGGCGGGGGAAGGACAGCCCCAGCATTTT.

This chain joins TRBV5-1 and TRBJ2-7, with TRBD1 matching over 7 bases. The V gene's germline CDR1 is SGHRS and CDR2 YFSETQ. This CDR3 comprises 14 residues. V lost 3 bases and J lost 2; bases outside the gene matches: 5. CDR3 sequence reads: CASSSTGVTYEQYF. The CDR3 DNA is TGCGCCAGCAGCTCCACAGGGGTCACCTACGAGCAGTACTTC.

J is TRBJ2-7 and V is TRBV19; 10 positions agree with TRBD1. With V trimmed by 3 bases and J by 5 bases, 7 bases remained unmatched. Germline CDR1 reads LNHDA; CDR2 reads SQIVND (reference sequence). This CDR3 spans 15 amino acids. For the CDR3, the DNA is TGTGCCAGTAGTATTTTCGACAGGGGGCCCAACGAGCAGTACTTC. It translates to CASSIFDRGPNEQYF.

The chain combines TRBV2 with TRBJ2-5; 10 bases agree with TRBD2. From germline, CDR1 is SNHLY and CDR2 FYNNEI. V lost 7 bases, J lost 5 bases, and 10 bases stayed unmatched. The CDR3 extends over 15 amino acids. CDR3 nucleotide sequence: TGTGCCAGCATTCCCCCTAGCGGGAGTCGGGAGACCCAGTACTTC. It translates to CASIPPSGSRETQYF. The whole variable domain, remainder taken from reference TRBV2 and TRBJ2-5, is EPEVTQTPSHQVTQMGQEVILRCVPISNHLYFYWYRQILGQKVEFLVSFYNNEISEKSEIFDDQFSVERPDGSNFTLKIRSTKLEDSAMYFCASIPPSGSRETQYFGPGTRLLVL.

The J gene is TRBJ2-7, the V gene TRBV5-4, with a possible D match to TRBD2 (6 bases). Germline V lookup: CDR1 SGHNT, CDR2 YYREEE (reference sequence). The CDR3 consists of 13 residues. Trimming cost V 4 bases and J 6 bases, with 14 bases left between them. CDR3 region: CASSREYGGEQYF. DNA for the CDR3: TGTGCCAGCAGCCGGGAGTACGGGGGCGAGCAGTACTTC.

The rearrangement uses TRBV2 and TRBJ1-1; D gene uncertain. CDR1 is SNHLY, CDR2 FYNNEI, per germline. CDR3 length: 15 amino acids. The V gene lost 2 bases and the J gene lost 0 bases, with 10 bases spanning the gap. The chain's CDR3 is CASSELTPMNTEAFF. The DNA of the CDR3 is TGTGCCAGCAGTGAACTGACACCCATGAACACTGAAGCTTTCTTT.

CDR3 amino acids: CASRQDRVKAQDSTDTQYF. CDR3 sequence (DNA): TGCGCCAGCAGACAGGACAGGGTCAAGGCACAAGATAGCACAGATACGCAGTATTTT. J is TRBJ2-3 and V is TRBV10-1, with 8 bases lining up with TRBD1. The CDR3 has 19 residues. The V segment lost 6 bases and the J segment 0 bases; nucleotides outside the gene matches: 17. Germline values: CDR1 WNHNN, CDR2 SYGVQD (reference sequence).

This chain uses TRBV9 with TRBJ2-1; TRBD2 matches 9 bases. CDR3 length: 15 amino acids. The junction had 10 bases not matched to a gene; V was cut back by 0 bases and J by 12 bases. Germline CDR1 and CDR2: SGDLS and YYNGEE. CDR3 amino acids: CASSVVEGLASRQFF. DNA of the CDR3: TGTGCCAGCAGCGTAGTTGAGGGACTAGCATCTAGGCAGTTCTTC.

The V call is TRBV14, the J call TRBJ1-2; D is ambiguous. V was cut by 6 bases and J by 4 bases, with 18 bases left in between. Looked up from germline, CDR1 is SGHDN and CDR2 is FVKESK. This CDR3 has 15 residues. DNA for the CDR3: TGTGCCAGCAGGCCCGGGGAGGGCAAGGGCTATGGCTACACCTTC. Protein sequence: CASRPGEGKGYGYTF.

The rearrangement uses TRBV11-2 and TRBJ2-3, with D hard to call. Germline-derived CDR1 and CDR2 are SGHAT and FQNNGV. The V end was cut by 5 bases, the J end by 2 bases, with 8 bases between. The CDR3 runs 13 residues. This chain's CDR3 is CASSPQLTDTQYF. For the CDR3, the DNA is TGTGCCAGCAGCCCACAGCTCACAGATACGCAGTATTTT.